What follows describes a single T cell receptor beta chain. V was trimmed by 5 bases and J by 7 bases, leaving 18 bases between them. The germline CDR1 and CDR2 sequences are MNHEY and SMNVEV (reference sequence). The CDR3 spans 16 residues. This entry comes from a study of blood T cell repertoires in COVID-19. Libraries were prepared by immunoSEQ multiplex PCR; TCRdb keeps only in-frame clonotypes and omits some of them. In the table there are hundreds of thousands of clones, about nine tenths of which are singletons. The chain joins TRBV27 to TRBJ1-6, with unresolved D. The sequenced sample consisted of peripheral blood. The sequence was obtained from a woman aged 70-85 years with COVID-19, enrolled during active disease. The CDR3: CASSQLFGVWNSPLHF. DNA for the CDR3: TGTGCCAGCAGTCAGCTCTTCGGGGTATGGAATTCACCCCTCCACTTT.